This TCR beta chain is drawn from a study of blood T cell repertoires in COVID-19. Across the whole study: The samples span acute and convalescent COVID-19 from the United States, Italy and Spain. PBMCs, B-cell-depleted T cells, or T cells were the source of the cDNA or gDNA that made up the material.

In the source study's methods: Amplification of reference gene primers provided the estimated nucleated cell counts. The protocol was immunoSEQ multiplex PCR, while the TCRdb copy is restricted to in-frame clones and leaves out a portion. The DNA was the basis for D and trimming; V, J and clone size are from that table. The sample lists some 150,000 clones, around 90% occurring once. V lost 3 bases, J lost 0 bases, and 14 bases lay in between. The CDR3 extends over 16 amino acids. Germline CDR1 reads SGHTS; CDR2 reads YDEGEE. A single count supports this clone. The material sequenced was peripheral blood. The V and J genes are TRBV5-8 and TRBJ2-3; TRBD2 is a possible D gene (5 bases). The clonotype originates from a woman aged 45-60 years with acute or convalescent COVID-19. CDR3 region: CASSSRLSSSTDTQYF. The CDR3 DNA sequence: TGTGCCAGCAGCTCCCGACTATCTTCAAGCACAGATACGCAGTATTTT.